What follows are 10 T cell receptor beta chains derived from one specimen sequenced in a study of post-analysis software for immune sequencing data. Broader study findings: With TRBV5-6, TRBV5-1 and TRBV20-1 included, about five TRBV segments were more frequent in patients than in controls.

The library was made from cDNA and included unique molecular identifiers. A single record per CDR3 protein comes from TCRdb applying MiXCR to the PCR reads. The sample records 400,000 to 500,000 distinct CDR3 sequences, 39% being singletons. The antigens for these receptors are not known. Source material: blood. The receptors were sampled from a girl aged 2 to 9 with multiple sclerosis.

This clonotype has just a few counts. The chain links TRBV5-1 to TRBJ2-5; tentatively, D is TRBD1 (6 bases). Trimming removed 2 bases at V and 4 bases at J, with 9 bases between. The germline CDR1 and CDR2 sequences are SGHRS and YFSETQ. This CDR3 has 13 residues. The CDR3 coding sequence is TGCGCCAGCAGCTTTGTGGGGGCAGAGACCCAGTACTTC. Residues: CASSFVGAETQYF.

This clonotype was observed many times. CDR3: CASSVTGGAYEQYF. CDR3 in DNA: TGTGCCAGCAGCGTGACAGGGGGTGCCTACGAGCAGTACTTC. This chain connects TRBV9 to TRBJ2-7, with 9 positions matching TRBD1. The V segment lost 2 bases and the J segment 2 bases; nucleotides outside the gene matches: 2. The CDR3 sequence is 14 residues long. The germline gives CDR1 SGDLS, CDR2 YYNGEE.

V usage is TRBV7-9 and J usage is TRBJ1-1, with TRBD1 matching 11 bases. The V gene's germline CDR1 is SEHNR and CDR2 FQNEAQ (reference sequence). This CDR3 contains 15 residues. V shed 3 bases, J shed 1 base, and the junction held 1 base outside the gene matches. CDR3 loop: CASSLGQGENTEAFF. The CDR3 region has the DNA TGTGCCAGCAGCTTGGGACAGGGGGAGAACACTGAAGCTTTCTTT.

The chain recombines TRBV6-2 or TRBV6-3 with TRBJ1-1, with D tentatively TRBD1 (5 bases). The ends were cut back, 3 bases at V and 5 bases at J, with 13 bases in the middle. Per the germline V gene, CDR1 is MNHEY and CDR2 is SVGEGT. The CDR3 runs 14 residues. The CDR3 sequence is CASSYLGGRTEAFF. The CDR3 bases are TGTGCCAGCAGTTATCTCGGGGGGAGGACTGAAGCTTTCTTT.

The chain has TRBV6-5 and TRBJ1-1; D remains ambiguous. The germline V and J ends were trimmed by 6 bases and 4 bases, with 9 bases remaining between them. CDR1 is MNHEY, CDR2 SVGAGI, per germline. CDR3 length: 12 residues. CDR3 sequence: CASSTRFTEAFF. CDR3 coding DNA: TGTGCCAGCAGCACCAGGTTCACTGAAGCTTTCTTT.

V usage is TRBV28 and J usage is TRBJ1-5; maybe TRBD1 (6 bases). The CDR3 runs 17 residues. Germline-derived CDR1 and CDR2 are MDHEN and SYDVKM. The germline V and J ends were trimmed by 3 bases and 0 bases, with 15 bases remaining between them. CDR3 in amino acids: CASSLGLTGFSNQPQHF. The CDR3 nucleotides read TGTGCCAGCAGTTTGGGGTTGACAGGATTTAGCAATCAGCCCCAGCATTTT.

In regard to this clonotype: This may stem from a read error, because a much larger clone lies one nucleotide away. The rearrangement uses TRBV14 and TRBJ2-5; D call uncertain. Germline CDR1 is SGHDN and CDR2 is FVKESK. The CDR3 totals 13 residues. V lost 4 bases, J lost 11 bases, and 17 bases lay in between. CDR3: CASSRWGRDEQYF. The CDR3 nucleotides are TGTGCCAGCAGCCGCTGGGGTAGGGATGAGCAGTACTTC.

This clonotype was seen more than once but under ten times. The chain's CDR3 is CASSPIDRRNYYNEQFF. Written as DNA, the CDR3 is TGTGCCAGCAGCCCTATCGACAGGCGCAACTACTACAATGAGCAGTTCTTC. V and J are TRBV9 and TRBJ2-1; TRBD1 might be the D (6 bases). CDR3 length: 17 residues. V shed 4 bases and J shed 3 bases, with 20 bases lying between them. Germline CDR1 SGDLS, CDR2 YYNGEE. The variable domain in full, completed from reference TRBV9 and TRBJ2-1, reads DSGVTQTPKHLITATGQRVTLRCSPRSGDLSVYWYQQSLDQGLQFLIQYYNGEERAKGNILERFSAQQFPDLHSELNLSSLELGDSALYFCASSPIDRRNYYNEQFFGPGTRLTVL.

The chain couples TRBV14 to TRBJ2-5, with D perhaps matching TRBD2 (5 bases). This CDR3 region has 14 residues. Trimming pared 1 base from V and 11 bases from J, leaving 17 bases between. CDR1 is SGHDN and CDR2 is FVKESK in the germline V gene. The DNA of the CDR3 is TGTGCCAGCAGCCAAGCTACGGGAATCAATGAGCAGTACTTC. This codes for CASSQATGINEQYF.

The rearrangement joins TRBV27 to TRBJ2-1; weak D call: TRBD2 (5 bases). The ends were cut back, 1 base at V and 6 bases at J, with 10 bases in the middle. The germline gives CDR1 MNHEY, CDR2 SMNVEV (reference sequence). This CDR3 is built from 14 residues. The CDR3 DNA reads as TGTGCCAGCAGTTTATGGGCTCTAGCCAATGAGCAGTTCTTC. The encoded protein is CASSLWALANEQFF.